This T cell receptor (beta chain) was captured by sequencing in a study of T cell changes during pregnancy in multiple sclerosis (dated by TCRdb to between 2019 and 2020). Some background on the complete study: Changes in the T cell repertoire over the course of pregnancy were examined in this study in women with multiple sclerosis.

Points on this clone: Its antigen is unknown. Base qualities were left out, and no much larger clone turns up one base away.

The CDR3 starts with the cysteine, ends with the phenylalanine, and has 16 residues. Just the 48-base CDR3 DNA is kept, in frame starting at base 1. Trimming at the junction amounts to 0 bases on V and 4 bases on J, and the germline ends lie 16 bases apart. The germline V gene encodes CDR1 SNHLY and CDR2 FYNNEI. The library came from the immunoSEQ multiplex PCR assay. What TCRdb holds here is the immuneACCESS table cut down to in-frame rearrangements. Part of the clones is not present; checked against another copy, under half of the missing clones reflect an unresolved V gene, and the others are unexplained. The sample table records tens of thousands of clones; more than 70% of these occur just once. Roughly 0.58% of the sample lies in the top ten.

This chain is built from TRBV2 and TRBJ2-7; TRBD1 could be the D gene, as 6 bases match. The sequences come from CD4+ T cells from peripheral blood mononuclear cells, collected in the first trimester of pregnancy. The origin of this receptor is a female donor with multiple sclerosis, enrolled in a pregnancy study. The sequenced DNA is TGTGCCAGCAGTGAAGCCCCCAGGACAGTGCAATACGAGCAGTACTTC. This gives the protein CASSEAPRTVQYEQYF.